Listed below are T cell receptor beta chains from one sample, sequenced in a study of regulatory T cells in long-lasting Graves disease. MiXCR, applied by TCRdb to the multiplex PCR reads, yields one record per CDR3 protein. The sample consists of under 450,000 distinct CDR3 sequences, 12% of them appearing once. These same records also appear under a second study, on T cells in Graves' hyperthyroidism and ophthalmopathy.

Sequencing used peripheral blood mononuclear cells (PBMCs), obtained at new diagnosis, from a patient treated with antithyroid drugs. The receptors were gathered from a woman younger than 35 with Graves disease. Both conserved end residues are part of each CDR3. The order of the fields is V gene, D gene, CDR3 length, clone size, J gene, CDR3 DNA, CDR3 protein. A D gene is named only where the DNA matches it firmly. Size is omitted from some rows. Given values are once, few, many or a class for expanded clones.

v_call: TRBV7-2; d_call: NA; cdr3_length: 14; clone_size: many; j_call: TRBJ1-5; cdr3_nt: TGTGCCAGCAGCTTATCGGGGGGCAATCAGCCCCAGCATTTT; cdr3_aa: CASSLSGGNQPQHF
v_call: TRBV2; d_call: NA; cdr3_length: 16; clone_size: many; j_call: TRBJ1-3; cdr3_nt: TGTGCCAGCAACACCCCGAATACAGGGACTGGAAACACCATATATTTT; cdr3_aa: CASNTPNTGTGNTIYF
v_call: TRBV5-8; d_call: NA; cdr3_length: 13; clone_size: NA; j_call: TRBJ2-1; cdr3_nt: TGTGCCAGCAGCCAGCCGGGCTGGGGTGAGCAGTTCTTC; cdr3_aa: CASSQPGWGEQFF
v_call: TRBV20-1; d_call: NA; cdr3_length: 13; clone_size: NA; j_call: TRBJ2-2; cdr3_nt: TGCAGTGCTGGGCCTCCTGCCACCGGGGAGCTGTTTTTT; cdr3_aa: CSAGPPATGELFF
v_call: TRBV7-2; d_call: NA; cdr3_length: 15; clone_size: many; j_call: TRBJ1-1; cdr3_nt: TGTGCCAGCAGCTTATATGGGGGCGGGAACACTGAAGCTTTCTTT; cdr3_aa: CASSLYGGGNTEAFF
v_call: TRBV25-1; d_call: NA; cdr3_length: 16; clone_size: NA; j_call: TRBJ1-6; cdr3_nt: TGTGCCAGCAGTGATCTAGTTACAGGACTAAATTCACCCCTCCACTTT; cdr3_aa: CASSDLVTGLNSPLHF
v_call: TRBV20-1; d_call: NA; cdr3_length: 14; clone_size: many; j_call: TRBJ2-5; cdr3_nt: TGCAGTGCTAGGCAGGGGGGCGGGTGGGAGACCCAGTACTTC; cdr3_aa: CSARQGGGWETQYF
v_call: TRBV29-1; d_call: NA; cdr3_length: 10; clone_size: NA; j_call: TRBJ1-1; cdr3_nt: TGCAGCGTTGTCCTTGGGAAGGCTTTCTTT; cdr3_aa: CSVVLGKAFF
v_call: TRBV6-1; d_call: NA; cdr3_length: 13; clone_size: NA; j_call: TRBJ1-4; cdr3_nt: TGTGCCAGCAGTGGGGTCTCACGGGAAAAACTGTTTTTT; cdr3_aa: CASSGVSREKLFF
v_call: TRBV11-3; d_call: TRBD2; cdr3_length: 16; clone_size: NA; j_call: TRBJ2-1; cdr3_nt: TGTGCCAGCAGCGCAGGACTAGCGGGAGCAATAGATGAGCAGTTCTTC; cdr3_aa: CASSAGLAGAIDEQFF
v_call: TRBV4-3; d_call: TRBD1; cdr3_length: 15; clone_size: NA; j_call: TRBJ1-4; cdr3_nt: TGCGCCAGCAGCGTACAGGGGCCAACTAATGAAAAACTGTTTTTT; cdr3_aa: CASSVQGPTNEKLFF
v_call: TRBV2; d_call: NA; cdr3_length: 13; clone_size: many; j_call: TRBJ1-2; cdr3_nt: TGTGCCAGCAGTGTAAACAGGAACTATGGCTACACCTTC; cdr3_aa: CASSVNRNYGYTF
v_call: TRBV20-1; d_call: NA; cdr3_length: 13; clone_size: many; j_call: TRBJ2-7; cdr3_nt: TGCAGTGCTAGTCCGGGCCCTTCGGGCGAGCAGTACTTC; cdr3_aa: CSASPGPSGEQYF
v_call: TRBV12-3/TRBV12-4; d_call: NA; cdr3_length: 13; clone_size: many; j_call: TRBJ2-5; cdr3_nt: TGTGCCAGCAGTTTCTCGACAGAAGAGACCCAGTACTTC; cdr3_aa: CASSFSTEETQYF
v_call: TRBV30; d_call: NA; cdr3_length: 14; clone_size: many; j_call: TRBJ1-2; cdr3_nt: TGTGCCTGGAGTGATGGGCAGGGCGGGTATGGCTACACCTTC; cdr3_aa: CAWSDGQGGYGYTF
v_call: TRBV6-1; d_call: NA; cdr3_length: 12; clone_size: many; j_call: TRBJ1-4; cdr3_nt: TGTGCCAGCAGTGAAAGGGATGAAAAACTGTTTTTT; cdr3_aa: CASSERDEKLFF
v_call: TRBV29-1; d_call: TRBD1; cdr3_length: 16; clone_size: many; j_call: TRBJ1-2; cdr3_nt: TGCAGCGTTGCGGGGTCCTCAGGGGGCCCGACCTATGGCTACACCTTC; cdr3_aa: CSVAGSSGGPTYGYTF
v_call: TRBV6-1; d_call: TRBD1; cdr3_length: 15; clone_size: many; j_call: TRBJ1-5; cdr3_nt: TGTGCCAGCAAAGTAGGGGACAGGGTTGATCAGCCCCAGCATTTT; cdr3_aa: CASKVGDRVDQPQHF
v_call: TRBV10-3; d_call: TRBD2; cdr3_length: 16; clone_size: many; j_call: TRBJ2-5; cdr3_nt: TGTGCCATCAGTGATGGGACTAGCGCTAGACAAGAGACCCAGTACTTC; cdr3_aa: CAISDGTSARQETQYF
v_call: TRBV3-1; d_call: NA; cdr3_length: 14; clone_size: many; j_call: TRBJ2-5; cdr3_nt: TGTGCCAGCAGCCAACAAGTTAGCCAAGAGACCCAGTACTTC; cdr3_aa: CASSQQVSQETQYF
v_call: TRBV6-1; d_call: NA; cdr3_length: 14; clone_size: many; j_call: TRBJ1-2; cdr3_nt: TGTGCCAGCAGGTCCCTCGTTACTAACTATGGCTACACCTTC; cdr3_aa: CASRSLVTNYGYTF
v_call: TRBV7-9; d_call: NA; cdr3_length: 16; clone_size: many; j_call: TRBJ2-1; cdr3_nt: TGTGCCAGCAGCCCGACTGACAGTCAGTCTCGCCATGAGCAGTTCTTC; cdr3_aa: CASSPTDSQSRHEQFF
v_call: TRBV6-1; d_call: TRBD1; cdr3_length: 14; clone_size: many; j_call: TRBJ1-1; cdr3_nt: TGTGCCAGCTGCCTGACAGGGATGAACACTGAAGCTTTCTTT; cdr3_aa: CASCLTGMNTEAFF
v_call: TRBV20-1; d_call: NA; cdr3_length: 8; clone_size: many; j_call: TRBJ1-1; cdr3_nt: TGCAGTGCTAGTACAGCTTTCTTT; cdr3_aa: CSASTAFF
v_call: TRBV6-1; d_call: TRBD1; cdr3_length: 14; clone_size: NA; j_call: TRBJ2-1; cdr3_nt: TGTGCCAGCACCACGGGACAGGACTACAATGAGCAGTTCTTC; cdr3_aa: CASTTGQDYNEQFF
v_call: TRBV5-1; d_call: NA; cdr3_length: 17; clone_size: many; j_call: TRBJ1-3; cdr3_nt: TGCGCCAGCAGCGCCGGAGGGGGGGCCAGCTCTGGAAACACCATATATTTT; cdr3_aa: CASSAGGGASSGNTIYF
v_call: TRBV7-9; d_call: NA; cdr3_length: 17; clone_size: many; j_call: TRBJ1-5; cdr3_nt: TGTGCCAGCAGCTTAGCGTCGTCCAGAGTGAGCAATCAGCCCCAGCATTTT; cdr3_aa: CASSLASSRVSNQPQHF
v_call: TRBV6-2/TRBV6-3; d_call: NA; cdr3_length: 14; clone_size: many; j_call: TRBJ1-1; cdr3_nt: TGTGCCAGCAGTTCTCTCCCGGGGGGCACTGAAGCTTTCTTT; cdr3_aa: CASSSLPGGTEAFF
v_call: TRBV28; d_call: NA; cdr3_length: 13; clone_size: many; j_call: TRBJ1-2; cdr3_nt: TGTGCCAGCAGTTCGGGGGTCCTATATGGCTACACCTTC; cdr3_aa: CASSSGVLYGYTF
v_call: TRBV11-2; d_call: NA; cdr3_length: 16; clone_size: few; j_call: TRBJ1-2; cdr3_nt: TGTGCCAGCAGCTTAGATAAGGCCGACCCCCCGGTCGGCTACACCTTC; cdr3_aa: CASSLDKADPPVGYTF
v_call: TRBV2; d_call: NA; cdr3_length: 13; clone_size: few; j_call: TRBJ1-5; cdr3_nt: TGTGCCAGCTCAGACCTGAGTAATCAGCCCCAGCATTTT; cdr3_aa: CASSDLSNQPQHF
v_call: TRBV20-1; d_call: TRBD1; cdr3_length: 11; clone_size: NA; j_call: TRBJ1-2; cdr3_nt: TGCAGTGCCGCAGGGGGTTGGGGCTACACCTTC; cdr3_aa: CSAAGGWGYTF
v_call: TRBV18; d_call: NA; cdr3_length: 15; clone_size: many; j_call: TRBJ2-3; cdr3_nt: TGTGCCAGCTCATCGGCCGGAAGCCGCACAGATACGCAGTATTTT; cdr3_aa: CASSSAGSRTDTQYF
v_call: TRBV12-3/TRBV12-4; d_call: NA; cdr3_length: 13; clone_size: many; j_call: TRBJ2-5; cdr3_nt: TGTGCCAGCAGCCGCCCAGGGAGCAAGACCCAGTACTTC; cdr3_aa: CASSRPGSKTQYF
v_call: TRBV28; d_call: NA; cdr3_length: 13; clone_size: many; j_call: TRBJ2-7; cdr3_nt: TGTGCCAGCAGTTTTCAGACCTCCTACGAGCAGTACTTC; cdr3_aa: CASSFQTSYEQYF
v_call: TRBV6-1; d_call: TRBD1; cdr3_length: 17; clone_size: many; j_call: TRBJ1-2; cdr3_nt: TGTGCCAGCATTCCTTTTTCTCCGGGACAGGGACTCTATGGCTACACCTTC; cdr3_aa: CASIPFSPGQGLYGYTF
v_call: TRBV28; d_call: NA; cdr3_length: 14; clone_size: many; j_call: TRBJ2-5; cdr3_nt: TGTGCCAGCACCCCCCGGGGAGGAGAAGAGACCCAGTACTTC; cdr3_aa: CASTPRGGEETQYF
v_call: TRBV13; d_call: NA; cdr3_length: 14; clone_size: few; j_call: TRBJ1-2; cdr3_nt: TGTGCCAGCAGCTTAGGAAACAGCCCCTATGGCTACACCTTC; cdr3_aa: CASSLGNSPYGYTF
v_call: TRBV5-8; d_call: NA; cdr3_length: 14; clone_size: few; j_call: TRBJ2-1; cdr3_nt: TGTGCCAGCAGCTTGACAGGGCCTCGCAATGAGCAGTTCTTC; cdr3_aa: CASSLTGPRNEQFF
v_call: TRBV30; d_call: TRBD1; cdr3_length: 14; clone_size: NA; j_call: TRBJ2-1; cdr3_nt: TGTGCCTGGAGTTGGGACAGGTCTTACAATGAGCAGTTCTTC; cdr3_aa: CAWSWDRSYNEQFF
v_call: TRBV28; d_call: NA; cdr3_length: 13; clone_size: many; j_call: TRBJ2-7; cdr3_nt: TGTGCCAGCAGGGTGACAGGTTCCTACGAGCAGTACTTC; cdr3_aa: CASRVTGSYEQYF
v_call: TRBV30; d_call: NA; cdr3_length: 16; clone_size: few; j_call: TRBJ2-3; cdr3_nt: TGTGCCTGGAGTCTCCGGGCGTGGGGGGGCACAGATACGCAGTATTTT; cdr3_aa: CAWSLRAWGGTDTQYF